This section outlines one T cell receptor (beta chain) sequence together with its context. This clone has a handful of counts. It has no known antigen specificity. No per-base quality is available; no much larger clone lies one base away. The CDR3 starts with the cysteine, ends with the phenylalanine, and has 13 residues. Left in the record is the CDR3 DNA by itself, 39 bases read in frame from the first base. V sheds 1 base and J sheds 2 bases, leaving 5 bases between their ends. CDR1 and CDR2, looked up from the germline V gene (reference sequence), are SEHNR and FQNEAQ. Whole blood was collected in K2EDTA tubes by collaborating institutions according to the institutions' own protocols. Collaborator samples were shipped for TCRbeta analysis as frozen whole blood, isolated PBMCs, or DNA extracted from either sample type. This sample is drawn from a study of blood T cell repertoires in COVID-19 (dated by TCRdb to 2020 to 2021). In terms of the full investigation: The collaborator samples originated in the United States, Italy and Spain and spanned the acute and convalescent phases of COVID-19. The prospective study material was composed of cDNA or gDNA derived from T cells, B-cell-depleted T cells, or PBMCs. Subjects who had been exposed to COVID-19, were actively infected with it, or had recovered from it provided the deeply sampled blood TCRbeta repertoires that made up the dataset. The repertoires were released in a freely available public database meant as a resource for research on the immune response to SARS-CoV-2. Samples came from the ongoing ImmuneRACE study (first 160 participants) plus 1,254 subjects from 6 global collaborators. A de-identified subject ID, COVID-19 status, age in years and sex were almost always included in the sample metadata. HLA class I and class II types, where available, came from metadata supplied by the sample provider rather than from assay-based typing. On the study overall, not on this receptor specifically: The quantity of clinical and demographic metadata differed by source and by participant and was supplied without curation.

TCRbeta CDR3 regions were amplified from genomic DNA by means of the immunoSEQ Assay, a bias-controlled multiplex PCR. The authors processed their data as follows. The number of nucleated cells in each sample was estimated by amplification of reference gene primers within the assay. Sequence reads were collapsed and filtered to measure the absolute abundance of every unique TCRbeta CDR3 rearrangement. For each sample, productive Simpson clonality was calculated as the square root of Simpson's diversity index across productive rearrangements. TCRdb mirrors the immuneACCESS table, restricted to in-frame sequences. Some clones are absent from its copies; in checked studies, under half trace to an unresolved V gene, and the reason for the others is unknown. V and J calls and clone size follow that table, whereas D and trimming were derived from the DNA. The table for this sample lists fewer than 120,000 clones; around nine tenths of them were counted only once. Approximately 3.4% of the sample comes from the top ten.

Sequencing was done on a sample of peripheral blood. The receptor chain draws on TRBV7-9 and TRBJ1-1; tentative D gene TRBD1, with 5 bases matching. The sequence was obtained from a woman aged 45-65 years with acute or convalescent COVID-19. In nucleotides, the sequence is TGTGCCAGCAGCTTAGGGACAAACACTGAAGCTTTCTTT. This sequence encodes CASSLGTNTEAFF.